Given below is one TCR beta chain in context. What this receptor recognizes is not known. Qualities for individual bases were not recorded, and no much larger clone is one base off. The cohort consisted of 600 to 700 healthy bone marrow donors. All cohort members were sampled while nominally healthy, although unrecorded immune exposures were likely present. The donor tested CMV seropositive, placing the donor among the 290 or so seropositive members of the cohort. Every donor gave a peripheral blood sample, and the peripheral blood mononuclear cells from that sample were used for TCR beta sequencing. The Qiagen DNeasy Blood Extraction Kit was used to extract genomic DNA from the blood cell samples. The entry originates in a study of cytomegalovirus exposure and HLA in healthy donors (dated by TCRdb to the late 2010s). For the wider study: According to an earlier analysis of 587 of the donors, 150 million to 200 million T cells yielded 100 million or so unique TCR beta sequences and about 300 Gb of sequence data. Every repertoire in the discovery cohort had been generated on one and the same sequencing platform. To study patterns of TCR occurrence, a later analysis re-analyzed previously published TCR beta repertoires from 600 to 750 donors and added high-resolution HLA genotyping. Alongside the repertoire data, information on donor age, sex, ethnicity and CMV serostatus was compiled. The study combined high-throughput TCR immunosequencing, statistical association of individual TCRs with disease status, and machine learning to predict cytomegalovirus infection status. HLA typing covered class I and class II loci at four-digit resolution. In a later genetic analysis, genome-wide SNP genotypes for about three fifths of the 666 donors were used, and that subset was treated as a discovery cohort. Of the roughly 400 genotyped donors, 65% to 90% were placed in the genetic ancestry cluster associated with self-reported Caucasian donors. Approximately 310 gigabases of sequencing data and around 80 million unique TCR sequences made up an early release that covered approximately 650 HLA-typed donors. A separate validation cohort of roughly 120 different subjects was used in addition to the roughly 720-subject first cohort. An earlier analysis of 587 of the donors used high-throughput TCR beta sequencing to judge whether each TCR beta V gene segment behaved as functional or pseudogenic. Five DR-DQ haplotypes were treated as single units for association and clustering because of strong linkage in the cohort. The aim of the study was to test whether cataloging public T cell receptors could identify signatures of past pathogen exposure. Rather than drawing on any new phenotypic data, the later analysis identified candidate immune exposures from TCR beta sequences and the way those sequences occurred across donors. On average, roughly 250,000 unique TCR beta nucleotide sequences were sequenced per donor among a few hundred genotyped donors of the cohort, with 15% to 20% of those sequences being non-productive. The number of typed donors differed by locus: about 629-640 for A, B, C, DRB1 and DQB1; some 500 for DQA1; some 590 for DPA1; and about 450 for DPB1. The T cell repertoires of 700 or so subjects were profiled by immunosequencing and related to cytomegalovirus serostatus. Results the study describes overall, beyond this receptor: In a later genetic analysis, a missense DCLRE1C variant was associated with V-gene and J-gene trimming of TCR beta chains, and the association was replicated in an independent cohort. The sequencing pipeline was judged likely to have produced a cluster of highly shared sequence variants as a technical artifact. Because some donors lacked HLA typing at each locus, the association tests relied only on the typed subset. Several of the top co-occurrence clusters appeared to be linked to parvovirus B19, influenza, CMV and Epstein-Barr virus, according to a later analysis. Some IMGT-functional V segments, including TRBV6-2 and TRBV6-3, could not be told apart with the 87-base-pair reads, so those segments were excluded. Roughly uniform sequencing depth across donors was assumed in presence/absence analyses, although this assumption may not hold. The classifier was reported to diagnose cytomegalovirus status with high specificity and sensitivity in both the original cohort and the validation cohort. This cohort had only TCR beta chains sequenced, and the lack of alpha or paired-chain data limited which features could be detected. A later analysis found that most CMV-associated TCR beta chains appeared HLA-restricted, with HLA associations seemingly driven largely by CMV exposure. Across donors, most TCR sequences were observed very rarely, whereas some public TCRs were present in many individuals. According to a later genetic analysis, donors in an Asian-associated ancestry cluster had fewer N-insertions in productive TCRs than the approximately 650-donor mean. In a later analysis, HLA-associated TCR beta chains were found to be more clonally expanded and to have lower generation probabilities than equally common non-associated chains. In an earlier analysis of 587 of the donors, most TCR beta V segments were observed in productive rearrangements about 87% or about 30% of the time, broadly matching IMGT annotations. A later analysis found that TCR association rates varied across HLA loci, with DRB1 alleles showing the most associated TCRs and HLA-C alleles the fewest. In vitro tests confirmed that three of the cytomegalovirus-associated TCR beta chains recognize cytomegalovirus antigens. For the cohort, immune exposure information was limited to CMV serostatus. Correlated functional status among segregating V segments might reflect linkage disequilibrium, but an unknown experimental factor could not be ruled out. The authors suggested that the approach could potentially be generalized to other disease states and immunological phenotypes. Specific HLA alleles were associated with roughly 17,000 TCR beta sequences at a false discovery rate of 0.05 in a later analysis. The study gave a list of some 150 TCR beta chains associated with cytomegalovirus. A further reported finding was that TCR beta sequences accurately predicted the HLA-A and HLA-B alleles for most subjects in the first cohort. When HLA alleles, especially DR and DQ, strongly co-occurred, attributing TCR associations to individual alleles was difficult. Some 16 rarely observed V segments, including chromosome 9 orphons, were excluded from the earlier analysis of several hundred of the donors because counts were too low.

V is trimmed back by 1 base and J by 4 bases, and the junction contains 3 bases that no gene match accounts for. Spanning cysteine to phenylalanine, the CDR3 consists of 15 amino acids. Only CDR3 DNA is held: 45 bases, read in frame from base 1. Reading the germline V gene gives CDR1 SGHTA and CDR2 FQGNSA. Library prep was done by the immunoSEQ multiplex PCR assay. A mixture of 60 forward primers for TCR Vbeta segments and 13 reverse primers for TCR Jbeta segments was used in the multiplex PCR. Amplification of the CDR3 region of rearranged TCR beta genes was performed with a multiplex PCR assay on genomic DNA. The amplified TCR beta libraries were sequenced on the Illumina HiSeq System as 87-base-pair reads. The paper's processing steps were these. Across the 600 to 700 repertoires, a later analysis counted around 80 million unique TCR beta chains, about 10 million of which were shared by at least two donors. To remove PCR and sequencing errors, raw reads were error-corrected and collapsed into unique sequences using a nearest-neighbor algorithm that merged closely related sequences. Alignment of CDR3 sequences to IMGT reference sequences was used to assign V, D and J gene segments. Each retained sequence needed at least a six-nucleotide match to both a V gene segment and a J gene segment. A rearrangement counted as productive if the CDR3 had no stop codons and remained in frame with V and J, and every other rearrangement counted as non-productive. Following IMGT convention, CDR3 was defined as the stretch from the second conserved V-encoded cysteine to the conserved J-encoded phenylalanine. The earlier analysis of fewer than 750 of the donors excluded sequences that lacked an unambiguous match to a single V gene segment. An earlier analysis of 500 to 600 of the donors classified V segments as functional when productive rearrangements were above 56.7% and as segregating when the standard deviation between donors was above 5%. To diagnose cytomegalovirus status from the catalog of TCR beta chain sequences, a statistical classification framework was built. A later analysis assigned V and J genes by comparing TCR nucleotide sequences with IMGT/GENE-DB human TR gene sequences. A later analysis assigned CDR3 sequences and most-parsimonious VDJ recombination scenarios with the TCRdist pipeline. In a later analysis, each TCR beta chain was defined by its CDR3 amino acid sequence together with its V-gene family, and reads without a unique V-gene family were excluded. To address suspected cross-contamination and a sequencing artifact, a later analysis removed several hundred highly shared, low-generation-probability nucleotide sequences. In a later analysis, a clonal expansion index for each public chain was calculated from normalized within-repertoire ranks of inferred template counts. Generation probabilities in a later analysis came from a VDJ recombination model fitted to out-of-frame rearrangements, and those results were checked against IGoR. In a later analysis, TCR-TCR, TCR-HLA and TCR-CMV co-occurrence was scored with hypergeometric tests, and a repertoire-size bias correction was applied to TCR pairs. In a later analysis, false discovery rates were estimated by permuting HLA or CMV assignments 20 times. In a later analysis, co-occurring TCRs were grouped using DBSCAN, with TCRdist sequence similarity added in when clustering inside HLA-allele-positive subsets. For co-occurrence clustering, repertoires with fewer than 30,000 or more than 120,000 public chains were excluded, along with a handful of repertoires with anomalous nucleotide sharing. This is the immuneACCESS table as TCRdb keeps it, with only in-frame sequences that have V and J called. A part of the clones is gone; compared with another copy, unresolved V genes explain less than half, and the rest is unexplained. Clone size and V and J calls were adopted from that table, with D and trimming inferred from the DNA. The sample includes tens of thousands of clones, with around 75% observed a single time. The ten largest account for roughly 50% of the sample.

Sequenced sample: PBMCs. The chain links TRBV7-2 with TRBJ2-1, with 8 junctional bases fitting TRBD1. The TCR sequence derives from a man aged 50 to 59 in good health and CMV-seropositive. The CDR3 is CASSLDRGRYNEQFF. The DNA sequence reads TGTGCCAGCAGCTTAGACAGGGGGAGATACAATGAGCAGTTCTTC.